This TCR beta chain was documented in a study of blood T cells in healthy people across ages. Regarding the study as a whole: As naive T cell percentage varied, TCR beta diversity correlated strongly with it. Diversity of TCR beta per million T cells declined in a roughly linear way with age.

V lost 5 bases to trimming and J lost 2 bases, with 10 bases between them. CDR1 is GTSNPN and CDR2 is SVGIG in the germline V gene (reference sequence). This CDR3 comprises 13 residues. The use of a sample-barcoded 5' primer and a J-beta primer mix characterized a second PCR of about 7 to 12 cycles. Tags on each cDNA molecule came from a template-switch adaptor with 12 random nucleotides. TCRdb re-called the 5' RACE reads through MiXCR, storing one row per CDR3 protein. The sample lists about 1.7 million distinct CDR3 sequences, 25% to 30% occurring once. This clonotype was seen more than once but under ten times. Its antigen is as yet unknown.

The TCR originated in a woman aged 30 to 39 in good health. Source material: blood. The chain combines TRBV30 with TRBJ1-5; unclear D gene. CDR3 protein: CAWFTPGNQPQHF. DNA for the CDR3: TGTGCCTGGTTCACACCGGGCAATCAGCCCCAGCATTTT. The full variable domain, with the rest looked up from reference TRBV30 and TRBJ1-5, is SQTIHQWPATLVQPVGSPLSLECTVEGTSNPNLYWYRQAAGRGLQLLFYSVGIGQISSEVPQNLSASRPQDRQFILSSKKLLLSDSGFYLCAWFTPGNQPQHFGDGTRLSIL.